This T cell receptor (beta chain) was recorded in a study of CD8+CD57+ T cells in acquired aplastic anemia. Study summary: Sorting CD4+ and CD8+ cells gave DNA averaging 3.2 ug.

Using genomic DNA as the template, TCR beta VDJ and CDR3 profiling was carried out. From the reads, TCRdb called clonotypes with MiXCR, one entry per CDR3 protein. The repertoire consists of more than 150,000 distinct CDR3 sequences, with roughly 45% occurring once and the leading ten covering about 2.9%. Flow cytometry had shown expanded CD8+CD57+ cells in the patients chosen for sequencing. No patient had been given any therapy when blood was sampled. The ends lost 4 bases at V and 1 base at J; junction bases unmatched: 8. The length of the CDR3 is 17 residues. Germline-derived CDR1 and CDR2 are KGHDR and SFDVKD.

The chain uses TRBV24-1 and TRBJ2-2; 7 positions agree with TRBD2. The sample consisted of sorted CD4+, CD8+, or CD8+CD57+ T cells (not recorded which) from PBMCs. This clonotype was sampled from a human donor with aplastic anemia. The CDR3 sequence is CATSEHELAGNTGELFF. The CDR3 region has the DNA TGTGCCACCAGTGAGCACGAATTAGCGGGGAACACCGGGGAGCTGTTTTTT.